This TCR beta chain was obtained from a study of T cell responses to AZD1222 COVID-19 vaccine (dated by TCRdb to the early 2020s). In terms of the full investigation: TCR sequencing was performed for more than 230 trial participants, of whom 200 to 210 were given two doses of AZD1222 and around 25 were given two doses of MenACWY control vaccine. Trial participants were enrolled by age into subgroups of 18-55, 56-69 and 70-plus years, and around 150, 28 and 57 TCR-sequenced participants, respectively, were included in these subgroups.

The CDR3 regions of human TCRbeta chains were analyzed by immunosequencing. The paper's data handling went like this. TCRs in the repertoires were matched against a reference library of SARS-CoV-2-specific TCRs that had been generated with the MIRA antigen-specificity platform. Breadth meant the fraction of unique TCRs that were SARS-CoV-2-associated, whereas depth meant the fraction of total T cells that were SARS-CoV-2-associated. Using the MIRA data, each spike-specific TCR was assigned both to the spike region to which the TCR was reactive and to a CD4 or CD8 class. Log10-transformed breadth and depth values were compared by one-way ANOVA with Sidak's multiple comparisons tests. In TCRdb, the immuneACCESS table is reduced to in-frame sequences with V and J assigned. These tables do not hold every clone; where another copy was compared, an unresolved V gene accounts for under half, and the others remain unexplained. From that table come the V and J calls and clone size; the DNA was used to work out D and trimming. The sample table holds some 140,000 clones, of which almost 85% were seen once. The top ten constitute approximately 8% of the sample.

On this clone: Its antigen is not yet known. No base quality information exists; no much larger clone differs at one position.

The study at large found these results: CD4 TCRs associated with the vaccine covered the entire spike protein, and the dominant responses were in regions 160-218 and 743-854. In the small 56-69-year group, the increase in depth fell short of significance, most likely because of low power. Participants were mostly white British, with more females than males. The authors suggested clonal diversity may have been underestimated. Because no day 14 peak-response samples were available, the repertoires could be characterized only after the peak T cell response. Reportedly, close to half of the unique spike-specific TCRs recognized epitopes lying outside the regions that are mutated in the B.1.351 and B.1.1.7 variants. After two AZD1222 doses, spike-specific TCR breadth and depth were significantly higher than at day 0 and than in MenACWY recipients. Conclusions about previously exposed vaccinees are limited because only six or seven AZD1222 recipients were SARS-CoV-2 seropositive at baseline.

Unmatched junction bases come to 7, with V trimmed by 3 bases and J by 4 bases. Sequences LNHDA (CDR1) and SQIVND (CDR2) are obtained from the germline V gene (reference sequence). From cysteine to phenylalanine, the CDR3 is 16 amino acids long. Left in the record is the CDR3 DNA by itself, 48 bases read in frame from the first base. The time point label of this sample denotes: about 28 days (+/-7) after the second vaccine dose. The treatment or condition label of this sample denotes: meningococcal conjugate vaccine given as trial control. The vaccinee samples were drawn from two UK trials, COV001 and COV002, one of which was a single-blind randomized controlled phase 2/3 trial testing AZD1222 (ChAdOx1 nCoV-19) in healthy adults. For TCRbeta chain sequencing, PBMC samples from trial participants were taken at day 0 and at day 28 after the second dose.

Rearrangement joined TRBV19 to TRBJ2-3, with 10 bases aligning to TRBD1. The sequence derives from an adult who received the MenACWY meningococcal vaccine as a control. The specimen was peripheral blood, collected 28 days after the second dose of the MenACWY control vaccine. The CDR3 reads CASSIPRTGGADTQYF. The DNA sequence is given as TGTGCCAGTAGTATCCCTCGGACAGGGGGAGCAGATACGCAGTATTTT.